These 16 T cell receptor beta chains were sequenced from one sample in a study of blood T cell repertoires in COVID-19. Measured with immunoSEQ multiplex PCR; TCRdb has only the in-frame clones, and not every one. The sample lists about 190,000 clones, more than 75% occurring once. The sample comprised PBMCs or T cells enriched from blood (not recorded which). These receptors originate from a woman aged 45-59 years with acute COVID-19.

V is TRBV19 and J is TRBJ1-6; possibly TRBD1 for D (6 bases). V lost 6 bases, J lost 9 bases, and 12 bases lay in between. The CDR3 runs 13 residues. Germline V CDR1 and CDR2: LNHDA, SQIVND (reference sequence). The CDR3 coding sequence is TGTGCCAGTAGGGTACAGGGTGCTTCACCCCTCCACTTT. Translated: CASRVQGASPLHF.

CDR3 sequence reads: CASMLGGSSYNEQFF. CDR3 nucleotides: TGTGCCAGCATGCTCGGGGGGAGCTCCTACAATGAGCAGTTCTTC. The genes are TRBV27 and TRBJ2-1; 7 bases agree with TRBD2. This CDR3 region has 15 residues. The germline V gene has CDR1 MNHEY and CDR2 SMNVEV (reference sequence). J gave up 0 bases and V 7 bases, and 6 bases lay outside the gene matches.

This clone was observed at least ten times. The chain joins TRBV6-4 to TRBJ1-2, with a weak D call TRBD1 (5 bases). Trimming stripped 3 bases from V and 3 bases from J, with 17 bases between. Germline lookup yields CDR1 MRHNA and CDR2 SNTAGT. CDR3 length: 16 residues. The CDR3 nucleotides read TGTGCCAGCAGTGAGGGGGGTCAGGCCGCCCACTATGGCTACACCTTC. Translation: CASSEGGQAAHYGYTF.

The rearrangement links TRBV28 to TRBJ1-2, with 7 bases lining up with TRBD1. The CDR3 contains 14 residues. With 4 bases clipped from V and 4 bases from J, the junction kept 6 bases outside the gene matches. Germline CDR1 MDHEN, CDR2 SYDVKM. The CDR3 here is CASSSYRGSYGYTF. The CDR3 DNA reads TGTGCCAGCAGTTCTTACAGGGGTAGCTATGGCTACACCTTC.

This sequence joins TRBV27 and TRBJ1-5; a weak D match, TRBD1 (6 bases). The germline CDR1 and CDR2 sequences are MNHEY and SMNVEV (reference sequence). CDR3 length: 14 amino acids. The V and J ends lost 6 bases and 3 bases respectively, with 12 bases between them. The DNA for the CDR3 is TGTGCCAGCAGGAGGGGGGGGAACAATCAGCCCCAGCATTTT. Translating it yields CASRRGGNNQPQHF.

The rearrangement joins TRBV5-1 to TRBJ1-1, with TRBD1 identical over 7 bases. The CDR3 length is 17 residues. V shed 0 bases and J 3 bases; nucleotides not matched to a gene: 11. CDR1 is SGHRS, CDR2 YFSETQ, per germline. In DNA, the CDR3 is TGCGCCAGCAGCTTGGTGCGGTCCGGGACAGCAGACACTGAAGCTTTCTTT. Translating gives CASSLVRSGTADTEAFF.

The V call is TRBV28, the J call TRBJ1-5; D may be TRBD1 (6 bases). V was pared by 3 bases and J by 0 bases, with 18 bases between. CDR1 is MDHEN and CDR2 is SYDVKM in the germline V gene. This CDR3 comprises 18 residues. CDR3 nucleotide sequence: TGTGCCAGCAGTTTCCCGGGGGGCACGCCCTATAGCAATCAGCCCCAGCATTTT. It translates to CASSFPGGTPYSNQPQHF.

This clone has more than one count but fewer than ten. The chain is built from TRBV6-5 and TRBJ1-1, with unresolved D. This CDR3 has 13 residues. V was pared by 2 bases and J by 8 bases, with 12 bases between. Germline V gene data show CDR1 as MNHEY and CDR2 as SVGAGI. CDR3 bases: TGTGCCAGCAGTTACGGGAGGGCGGTCGAAGCTTTCTTT. It yields the protein CASSYGRAVEAFF.

The chain uses TRBV19 and TRBJ2-1, with 12 bases lining up with TRBD2. The V gene's germline CDR1 is LNHDA and CDR2 SQIVND (reference sequence). This CDR3 is 17 amino acids long. V lost 5 bases and J lost 9; bases outside the gene matches: 14. This CDR3 reads CASSSPATSGGPSEQFF. The CDR3 nucleotides read TGTGCCAGTAGTTCCCCGGCAACTAGCGGGGGGCCCAGTGAGCAGTTCTTC.

The chain recombines TRBV29-1 with TRBJ2-1; the match to TRBD1 covers 9 bases. The trim removed 7 bases at V and 10 bases at J, leaving 8 bases unmatched. CDR3 length: 12 residues. Per germline, CDR1 SQVTM and CDR2 ANQGSEA. The CDR3 region is CSARTGVEEQFF. CDR3 nucleotide sequence: TGCAGCGCCCGGACAGGGGTAGAGGAGCAGTTCTTC.

There are a few counts of this clone. The chain joins TRBV6-5 to TRBJ1-2; D not resolved. The CDR3 has 15 residues. Between the trimmed V and J ends, which lost 0 bases and 8 bases, there was a span of 16 bases. Germline loops: CDR1 MNHEY, CDR2 SVGAGI. The DNA for the CDR3 is TGTGCCAGCAGTTACTCGAGGGCCCCCCAATCGGGCTACACCTTC. Protein product: CASSYSRAPQSGYTF.

This chain links TRBV2 with TRBJ2-7; TRBD2 might be the D (6 bases). The germline gives CDR1 SNHLY, CDR2 FYNNEI. The CDR3 spans 14 residues. The V end lost 3 bases, the J end lost 7 bases, and 16 bases lay between the germline ends. The CDR3 DNA follows: TGTGCCAGCAGTGAGGGAGGACACCTATGGGAGCAGTACGTC. Translated: CASSEGGHLWEQYV.

The J gene is TRBJ1-6, the V gene TRBV25-1; 8 bases align to TRBD1. CDR1 MGHDK and CDR2 SYGVNS come from the germline V gene. V dropped 4 bases and J dropped 7; count of bases not matched to a gene: 6. CDR3 length: 15 amino acids. CDR3 protein: CASSGADRDNSPLHF. The CDR3 nucleotides are TGTGCCAGCAGTGGGGCGGACAGGGACAATTCACCCCTCCACTTT.

The CDR3 DNA is TGTGCCAGCAGCCCCGGGACTAGCGGGGGGGTTGGCACCGGGGAGCTGTTTTTT. Amino acid sequence: CASSPGTSGGVGTGELFF. This sequence joins TRBV5-4 and TRBJ2-2, with 16 bases aligning to TRBD2. In germline, CDR1 is SGHNT, CDR2 YYREEE (reference sequence). The CDR3 spans 18 residues. With V trimmed by 4 bases and J by 4 bases, 7 bases remained unmatched.

The rearrangement joins TRBV14 to TRBJ2-2; D gene ambiguous. CDR1 is SGHDN, CDR2 FVKESK, per germline. The CDR3 has 14 residues. V was shortened by 1 base and J by 2 bases, with 5 bases between the two germline ends. DNA of the CDR3: TGTGCCAGCAGCCAAGTTTTAAACACCGGGGAGCTGTTTTTT. It yields the protein CASSQVLNTGELFF.

This clone was seen only a few times. The chain couples TRBV28 to TRBJ1-2; 8 positions match TRBD1. The CDR3 is 14 residues long. Germline V lookup: CDR1 MDHEN, CDR2 SYDVKM. V was pared by 6 bases and J by 8 bases, with 11 bases of the junction left unmatched. The CDR3 is CASSETGASWGYTF. The CDR3 bases are TGTGCCAGCAGCGAGACAGGGGCTAGTTGGGGCTACACCTTC.